This TCR beta chain is drawn from a study of blood T cell repertoires in COVID-19 (dated by TCRdb to about 2020). For the study in its entirety: Samples from collaborators originated in the United States, Italy and Spain and spanned both the acute and convalescent phases of COVID-19. HLA class I and class II types, where available, came from metadata supplied by the sample provider rather than from assay-based typing. Samples were obtained from the ongoing ImmuneRACE study (first 160 participants) and from 1,254 subjects provided by 6 global collaborators. Deeply sampled blood TCRbeta repertoires from subjects exposed to, actively infected with, or recovered from COVID-19 were included in the dataset. Sample metadata almost always included a de-identified subject ID, COVID-19 status, age in years and sex. The repertoires were released in a freely available public database meant as a resource for research on the immune response to SARS-CoV-2. The material from the prospective study consisted of cDNA or gDNA derived from T cells, B-cell-depleted T cells, or PBMCs.

The immunoSEQ Assay, a bias-controlled multiplex PCR, was used to amplify TCRbeta CDR3 regions from genomic DNA. The published analysis was carried out like this. The number of nucleated cells in each sample was estimated from the amplification of reference gene primers within the assay. To quantify the absolute abundance of each unique TCRbeta CDR3 rearrangement, sequence reads were collapsed and filtered. For each sample, productive Simpson clonality was calculated as the square root of Simpson's diversity index over productive rearrangements. TCRdb provides this immuneACCESS table in a form limited to in-frame rearrangements. Some clones are lacking; in checked studies, under half of them reflect an unresolved V gene, and why the rest are absent is not known. The DNA was the basis for D and trimming; V, J and clone size are from that table. This sample has about 60,000 clones in its table, and approximately 80% of those were observed once. Roughly 9.7% of the sample rests with the top ten.

The collaborating institutions used their own protocols to collect whole blood in K2EDTA tubes. Collaborator samples were shipped for TCRbeta analysis as frozen whole blood, isolated PBMCs, or DNA extracted from either sample type. Paper-wide results and their limitations: How much clinical and demographic metadata was included differed by source and by participant, and the metadata was provided uncurated.

The CDR3 runs 14 amino acids, cysteine and phenylalanine included. Of the read, only the CDR3 DNA is kept; its 42 bases are in frame from base 1. For this chain, trimming is 0 bases at the V end and 4 bases at the J end, and the number of junction bases without a gene match is 2. Taken from the germline V gene, the CDR1 and CDR2 loops are LGHNA and YSLEER. Worth noting for this clone: Its recognized antigen is unknown. Nothing much larger sits one base from this clone, and base qualities are not available. In the same sample, other DNA sequences code for this CDR3.

The sequenced material came from peripheral blood. This sequence was found in a human donor in a cohort sampled during active COVID-19. The chain couples TRBV4-3 to TRBJ2-7; the junction holds 8 bases that match TRBD1. The DNA sequence is as follows: TGCGCCAGCAGCCAAGACCGGACAGGGTACGAGCAGTACTTC. It encodes CASSQDRTGYEQYF.